Only one count was recorded for the clone carrying this T cell receptor beta chain. The CDR3 consists of 15 residues. Trimming took 1 base from V and 3 from J, leaving 13 bases between them. The germline gives CDR1 MGHRA, CDR2 YSYEKL. The source of the sample is a study of blood T cell repertoires in COVID-19. Profiling relied on immunoSEQ multiplex PCR, and the TCRdb table lists in-frame clones only, not all of them. The table lists hundreds of thousands of clones, 85% to 90% of them singletons, with about 1.6% in the top ten. This chain uses TRBV4-1 with TRBJ2-7; weak D call: TRBD2 (5 bases). The receptor was isolated from a woman between 45 and 65 years old who had recovered from COVID-19. Sequenced: PBMCs or T cells enriched from blood (not recorded which). The CDR3 DNA reads TGCGCCAGCAGCCAAGGGTCCGGGGTATTCTACGAGCAGTACTTC. Protein sequence: CASSQGSGVFYEQYF.